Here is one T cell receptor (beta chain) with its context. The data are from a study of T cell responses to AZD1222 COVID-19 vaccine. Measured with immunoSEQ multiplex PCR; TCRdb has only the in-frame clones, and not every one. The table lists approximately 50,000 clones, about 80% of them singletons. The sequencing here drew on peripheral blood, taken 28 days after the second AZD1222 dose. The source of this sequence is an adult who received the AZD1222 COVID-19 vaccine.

The CDR3 DNA reads as TGTGCCAGTGCTCCCGGGACTCTAGCGGGAAACACCATATATTTT. Protein: CASAPGTLAGNTIYF. V and J are TRBV19 and TRBJ1-3, with a weak D call TRBD1 (5 bases). The CDR3 covers 15 residues. The V end was cut by 8 bases, the J end by 4 bases, with 18 bases between. CDR1 is LNHDA and CDR2 is SQIVND in the germline V gene (reference sequence).